This TCR beta chain originates from a study of T cell responses to AZD1222 COVID-19 vaccine (dated by TCRdb to the early 2020s). As for the study more broadly: AZD1222 recipients whose second dose came at about 4 weeks and those whose second dose came at about 12 weeks were combined into one group, since spike-specific TCR depth and breadth did not differ between the two schedules. TCR sequencing was performed for 230 to 250 trial participants, of whom some 200 were given two doses of AZD1222 and around 26 were given two doses of MenACWY control vaccine. Trial participants were enrolled into age subgroups of 18-55, 56-69 and 70-plus years, which contained 148, 28 and 57 TCR-sequenced participants, respectively.

In this sample, this clone turned up once. Its target antigen remains unknown. There are no base qualities to consult, and no much larger clone falls within one base. Findings and caveats that apply to the study as a whole: Conclusions about previously exposed vaccinees were limited because only a handful of AZD1222 recipients were SARS-CoV-2 seropositive at baseline. Nearly half of unique spike-specific TCRs reportedly recognized epitopes outside regions mutated in the B.1.351 and B.1.1.7 variants. In the small 56-69-year group, the increase in depth fell short of significance, most likely because of low power. A significant rise in spike-specific TCR breadth and depth was observed after two AZD1222 doses relative to day 0 and relative to MenACWY recipients. Most participants were white British and females outnumbered males, and the authors suggested that clonal diversity may have been underestimated. Because no day 14 peak-response samples were available, the repertoires could be characterized only after the peak T cell response. CD4 TCRs associated with the vaccine covered the entire spike protein, and the dominant responses were in regions 160-218 and 743-854.

The germline V gene sets CDR1 to MNHEY and CDR2 to SVGAGI. The germline ends are 9 bases apart after V is trimmed by 2 bases and J by 4 bases. The CDR3 holds 13 amino acids from the cysteine to the phenylalanine. Of the read, only the CDR3 DNA is kept; its 39 bases are in frame from base 1. The CDR3 regions of human TCRbeta chains were analyzed by immunosequencing. The authors' pipeline ran thus. Repertoire TCRs were matched against a reference library of SARS-CoV-2-specific TCRs generated with the MIRA antigen-specificity platform. Breadth was defined as the fraction of unique TCRs that were SARS-CoV-2-associated, and depth was defined as the fraction of total T cells that were SARS-CoV-2-associated. Each spike-specific TCR was assigned to its reactive spike region and to a CD4 or CD8 class using the MIRA data. Log10-transformed breadth and depth values were compared by one-way ANOVA with Sidak's multiple comparisons tests. What TCRdb holds here is the immuneACCESS table cut down to in-frame rearrangements. Part of the clones is not present; checked against another copy, under half of the missing clones reflect an unresolved V gene, and the others are unexplained. The V and J calls and the clone size are those of that table, but D and trimming were determined from the DNA. A total of 95,000 to 150,000 clones appear in this sample, 85% to 90% of them only once. Approximately 3.1% of the sample belongs to the ten largest clones.

What this sample's time point label stands for: baseline before first vaccination. Vaccinee samples came from UK trials COV001 and COV002, including a single-blind randomized controlled phase 2/3 trial of AZD1222 (ChAdOx1 nCoV-19) in healthy adults. For TCRbeta chain sequencing, PBMC samples were collected from trial participants at day 0 and at day 28 after the second dose. The source was peripheral blood, collected on day 0 of AZD1222 vaccination. The receptor chain draws on TRBV6-5 and TRBJ2-7; the D gene is unclear. The sequence was collected from an adult in good health. The DNA reads TGTGCCAGCAGTTACCGGGCAGCGTACGAGCAGTACTTC. This is translated as CASSYRAAYEQYF.